This T cell receptor (beta chain) originates from a study of T cells in Graves' hyperthyroidism and ophthalmopathy. Whole-study results and caveats: Researchers found most expanded thyroid clonotypes above 0.001 in blood as well.

This clonotype has a handful of counts. Its antigen is unknown. Amplified TCR beta CDR3 regions derived from RNA transcripts. When the TCR CDR3 underwent first-round RT-PCR, the HTBI primer set was used. MiXCR was run by TCRdb on the multiplex PCR reads, yielding one entry per CDR3 protein. The sample contains about 570,000 distinct CDR3 sequences, around 15% of which appear only once. The diagnoses drew upon clinical symptoms, serum thyroxine and TRAb, thyroid ultrasound and orbital computed tomography. CDR3 size: 13 residues. Looked up from germline, CDR1 is DFQATT and CDR2 is SNEGSKA (reference sequence). V was pared by 5 bases and J by 2 bases, with 10 bases between.

Sequencing input: blood. The rearrangement joins TRBV20-1 to TRBJ2-1; unclear D gene. The sequence was collected from a middle-aged woman with Graves' hyperthyroidism. The CDR3 nucleotides are TGCAGTGCTCTAGGCACGACCTACAATGAGCAGTTCTTC. It specifies CSALGTTYNEQFF.